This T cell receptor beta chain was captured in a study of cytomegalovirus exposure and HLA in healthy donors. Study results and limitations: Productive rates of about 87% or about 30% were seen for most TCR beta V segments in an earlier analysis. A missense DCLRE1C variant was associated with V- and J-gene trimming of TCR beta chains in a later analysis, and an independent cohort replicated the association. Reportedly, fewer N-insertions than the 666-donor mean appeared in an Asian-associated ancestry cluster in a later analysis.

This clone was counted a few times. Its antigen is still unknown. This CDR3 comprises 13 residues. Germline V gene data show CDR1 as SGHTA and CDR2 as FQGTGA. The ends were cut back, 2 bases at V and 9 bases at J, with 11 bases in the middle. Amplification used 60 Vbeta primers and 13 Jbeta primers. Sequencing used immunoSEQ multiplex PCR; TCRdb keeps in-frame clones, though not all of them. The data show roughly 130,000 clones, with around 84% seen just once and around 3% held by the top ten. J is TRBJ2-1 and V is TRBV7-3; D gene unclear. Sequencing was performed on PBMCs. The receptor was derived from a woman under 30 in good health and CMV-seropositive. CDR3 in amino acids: CASSLGPDGEQFF. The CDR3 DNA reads TGTGCCAGCAGCTTAGGGCCAGACGGTGAGCAGTTCTTC.